This entry describes one TCR beta chain. This clone was seen just once. Its recognized antigen is unknown. The record has no base qualities; no much larger clone is one base away. CDR1 SEHNR and CDR2 FQNEAQ are derived from the germline V gene (reference sequence). Trimming at the junction amounts to 4 bases on V and 5 bases on J, and the germline ends lie 8 bases apart. The CDR3 runs 12 amino acids, cysteine and phenylalanine included. Only the CDR3 DNA is retained, 36 bases long and in frame from the first base. The data originate from a study of blood T cell repertoires in COVID-19 (dated by TCRdb to between 2020 and 2021). About the investigation overall: The collaborator samples originated in the United States, Italy and Spain and spanned the acute and convalescent phases of COVID-19. The material from the prospective study consisted of cDNA or gDNA derived from T cells, B-cell-depleted T cells, or PBMCs. Subjects who had been exposed to COVID-19, were actively infected with it, or had recovered from it provided the deeply sampled blood TCRbeta repertoires that made up the dataset. The repertoires were released in a freely available public database meant as a resource for research on the immune response to SARS-CoV-2. Samples came from the ongoing ImmuneRACE study (first 160 participants) plus 1,254 subjects from 6 global collaborators. Sample metadata almost always included a de-identified subject ID, COVID-19 status, age in years and sex. Where available, HLA class I and class II types were obtained from metadata supplied by the sample provider rather than from assay-based typing.

TCRbeta CDR3 regions were amplified from genomic DNA by means of the immunoSEQ Assay, a bias-controlled multiplex PCR. As for the authors' bioinformatics: The number of nucleated cells in each sample was estimated from the amplification of reference gene primers within the assay. Sequence reads were collapsed and filtered to measure the absolute abundance of every unique TCRbeta CDR3 rearrangement. For each sample, productive Simpson clonality was calculated as the square root of Simpson's diversity index over productive rearrangements. Held by TCRdb, this immuneACCESS table contains in-frame sequences only and omits some clones. Under half of the omission traces to an unresolved V gene where checked; the cause of the rest is unknown. V, J and clone size were drawn from that table, and D and trimming were deduced from the DNA. The sample includes about 170,000 clones, with around 72% observed a single time. 3% of the sample is held by the ten biggest clonotypes.

Whole blood was collected in K2EDTA tubes by collaborating institutions according to the institutions' own protocols. Collaborator samples were shipped for TCRbeta analysis as frozen whole blood, isolated PBMCs, or DNA extracted from either sample type. Summary of the overall study and its limitations: How much clinical and demographic metadata was included differed by source and by participant, and the metadata was provided uncurated.

This receptor was identified in a woman of 80 years or more with acute or convalescent COVID-19. The rearrangement joined TRBV7-9 to TRBJ1-1; the D segment could be TRBD1, given 5 matching bases. The specimen was peripheral blood. The CDR3 region reads CASSSDRTEAFF. The nucleotide sequence reads TGTGCCAGCAGCTCAGACAGAACTGAAGCTTTCTTT.